Sequencing of this TCR beta chain was carried out in a study of cytomegalovirus exposure and HLA in healthy donors. About the research overall: An earlier analysis identified 110 million or so unique TCR beta sequences in 150 million to 200 million T cells.

As to this clone: No antigen is known for it.

General study findings and limits: A cluster of highly shared sequence variants was likely a sequencing artifact. Accurate predictions that matched the HLA-A and HLA-B alleles of most subjects were reportedly made from TCR beta sequences.

Vbeta (60) and Jbeta (13) primers were used in the PCR. Sequencing used immunoSEQ multiplex PCR; TCRdb keeps in-frame clones, though not all of them. The sample gives around 190,000 clones, over 70% of which show up once; approximately 1.8% is in the top ten. Germline CDR1 MGHRA, CDR2 YSYEKL. V lost 1 base and J lost 4; bases outside the gene matches: 2. The CDR3 totals 15 residues. The sequencing input was PBMCs. The clonotype was recovered from a man in his forties or fifties in good health and CMV-seropositive. The chain has TRBV4-1 and TRBJ2-1, with TRBD2 matching 9 bases. The CDR3 protein is CASSQGLAVYNEQFF. The CDR3 DNA is TGCGCCAGCAGCCAAGGACTAGCGGTTTACAATGAGCAGTTCTTC.